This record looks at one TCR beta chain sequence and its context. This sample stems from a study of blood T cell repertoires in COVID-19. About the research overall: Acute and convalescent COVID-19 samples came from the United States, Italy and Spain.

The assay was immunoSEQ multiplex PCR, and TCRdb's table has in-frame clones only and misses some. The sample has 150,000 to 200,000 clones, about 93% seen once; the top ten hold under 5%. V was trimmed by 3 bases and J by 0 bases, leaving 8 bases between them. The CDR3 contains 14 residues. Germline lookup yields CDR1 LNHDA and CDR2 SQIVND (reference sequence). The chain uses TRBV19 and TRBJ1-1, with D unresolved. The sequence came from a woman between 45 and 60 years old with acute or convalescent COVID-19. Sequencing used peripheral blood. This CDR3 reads CASSIGNMNTEAFF. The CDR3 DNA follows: TGTGCCAGTAGTATTGGCAACATGAACACTGAAGCTTTCTTT.